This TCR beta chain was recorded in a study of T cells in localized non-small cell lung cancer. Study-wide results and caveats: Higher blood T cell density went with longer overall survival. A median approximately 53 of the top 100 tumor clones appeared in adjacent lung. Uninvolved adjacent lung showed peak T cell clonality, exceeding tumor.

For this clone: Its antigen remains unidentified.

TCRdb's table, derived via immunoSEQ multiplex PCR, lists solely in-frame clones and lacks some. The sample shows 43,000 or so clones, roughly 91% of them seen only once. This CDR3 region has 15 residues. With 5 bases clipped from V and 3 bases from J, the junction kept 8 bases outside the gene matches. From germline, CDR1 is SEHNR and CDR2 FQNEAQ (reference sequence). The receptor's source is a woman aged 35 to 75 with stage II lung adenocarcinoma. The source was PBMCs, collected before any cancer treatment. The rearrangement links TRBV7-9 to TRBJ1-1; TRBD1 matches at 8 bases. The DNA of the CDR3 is TGTGCCAGCAGCCTACTGACAGGGGCGGACACTGAAGCTTTCTTT. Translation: CASSLLTGADTEAFF. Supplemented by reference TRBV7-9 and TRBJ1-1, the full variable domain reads DTGVSQNPRHKITKRGQNVTFRCDPISEHNRLYWYRQTLGQGPEFLTYFQNEAQLEKSRLLSDRFSAERPKGSFSTLEIQRTEQGDSAMYLCASSLLTGADTEAFFGQGTRLTVV.